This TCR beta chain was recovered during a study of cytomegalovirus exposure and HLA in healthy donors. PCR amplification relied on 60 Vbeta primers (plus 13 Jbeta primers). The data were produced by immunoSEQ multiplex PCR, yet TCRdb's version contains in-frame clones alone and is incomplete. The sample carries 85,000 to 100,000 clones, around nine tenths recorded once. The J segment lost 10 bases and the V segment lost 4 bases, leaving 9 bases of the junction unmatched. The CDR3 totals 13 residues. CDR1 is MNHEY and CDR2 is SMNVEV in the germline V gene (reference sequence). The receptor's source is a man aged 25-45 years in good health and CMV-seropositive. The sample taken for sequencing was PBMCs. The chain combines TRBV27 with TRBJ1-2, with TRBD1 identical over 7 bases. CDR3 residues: CASSYLVDRVYTF. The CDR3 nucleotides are TGTGCCAGCAGTTACCTAGTTGACAGGGTCTACACCTTC.